This note documents a single T cell receptor (beta chain) sequence. Its antigen is not identified. This sample is part of a study of response to subunit inactivated influenza vaccine. Each CDR3 protein is one row after TCRdb ran MiXCR on the RT-PCR reads. This sample has about 310,000 distinct CDR3 sequences, with around 20% found just once. Study-level points and caveats: Each seasonal influenza vaccination recruits few new T cells, the authors suggested.

The sequence was collected from a man between 50 and 75 years old who received an inactivated influenza vaccine. The sample here was PBMCs from blood, taken approximately 22 months after vaccination.

CDR3 region: CASSPPNSPYEQYF. As DNA, the CDR3 is TGTGCCAGCTCACCACCCAACAGCCCCTACGAGCAGTACTTC. The chain uses TRBV18 and TRBJ2-7; D is unclear. Trimming pared 0 bases from V and 2 bases from J, leaving 8 bases between. Germline CDR1 and CDR2: KGHSH and LQKENI. This CDR3 is built from 14 residues. Supplemented by reference TRBV18 and TRBJ2-7, the full variable domain reads NAGVMQNPRHLVRRRGQEARLRCSPMKGHSHVYWYRQLPEEGLKFMVYLQKENIIDESGMPKERFSAEFPKEGPSILRIQQVVRGDSAAYFCASSPPNSPYEQYFGPGTRLTVT.